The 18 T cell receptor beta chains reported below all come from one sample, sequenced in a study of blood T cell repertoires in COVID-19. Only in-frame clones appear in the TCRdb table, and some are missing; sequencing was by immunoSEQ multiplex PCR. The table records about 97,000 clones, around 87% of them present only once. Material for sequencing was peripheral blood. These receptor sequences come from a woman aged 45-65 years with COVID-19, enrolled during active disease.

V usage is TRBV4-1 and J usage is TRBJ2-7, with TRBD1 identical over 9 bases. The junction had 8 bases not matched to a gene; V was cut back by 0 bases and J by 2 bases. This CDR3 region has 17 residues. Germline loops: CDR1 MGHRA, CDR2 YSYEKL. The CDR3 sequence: CASSQDLSGQGTYEQYF. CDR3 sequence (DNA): TGCGCCAGCAGCCAAGATCTCTCGGGACAGGGCACCTACGAGCAGTACTTC.

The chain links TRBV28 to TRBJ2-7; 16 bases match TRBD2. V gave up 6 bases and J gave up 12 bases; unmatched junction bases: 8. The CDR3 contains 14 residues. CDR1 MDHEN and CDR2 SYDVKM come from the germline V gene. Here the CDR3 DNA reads TGTGCCAGCAGATCCGGGACTAGCGGGGGGGCTCTGTACTTC. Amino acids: CASRSGTSGGALYF.

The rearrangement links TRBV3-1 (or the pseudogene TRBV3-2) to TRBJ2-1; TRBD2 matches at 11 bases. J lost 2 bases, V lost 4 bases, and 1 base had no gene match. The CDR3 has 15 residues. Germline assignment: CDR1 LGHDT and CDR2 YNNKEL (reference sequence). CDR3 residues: CASSPSGGPYNEQFF. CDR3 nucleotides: TGTGCCAGCAGCCCTAGCGGGGGGCCCTACAATGAGCAGTTCTTC.

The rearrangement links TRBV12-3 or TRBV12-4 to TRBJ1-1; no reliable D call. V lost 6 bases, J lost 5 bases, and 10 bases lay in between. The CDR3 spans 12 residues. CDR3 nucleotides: TGTGCCAGCAGCCCTAGGAGAACTGAAGCTTTCTTT. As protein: CASSPRRTEAFF.

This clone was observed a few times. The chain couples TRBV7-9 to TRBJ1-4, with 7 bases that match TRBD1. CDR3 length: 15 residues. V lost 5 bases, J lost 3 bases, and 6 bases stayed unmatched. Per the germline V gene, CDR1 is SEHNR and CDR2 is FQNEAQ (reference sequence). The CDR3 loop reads CASSDRATANEKLFF. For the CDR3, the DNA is TGTGCCAGCAGCGACAGGGCGACTGCTAATGAAAAACTGTTTTTT.

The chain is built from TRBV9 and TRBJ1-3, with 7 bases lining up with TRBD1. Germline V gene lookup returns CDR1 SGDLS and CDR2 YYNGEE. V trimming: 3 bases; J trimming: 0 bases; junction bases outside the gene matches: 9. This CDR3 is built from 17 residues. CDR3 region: CASSGGVGTASGNTIYF. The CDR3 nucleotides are TGTGCCAGCAGCGGAGGAGTTGGGACAGCCTCTGGAAACACCATATATTTT.

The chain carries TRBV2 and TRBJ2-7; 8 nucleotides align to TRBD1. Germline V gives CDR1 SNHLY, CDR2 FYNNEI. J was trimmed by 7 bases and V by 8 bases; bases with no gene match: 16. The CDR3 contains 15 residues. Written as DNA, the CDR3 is TGTGCCAGCTCATCCGGACAGGGAAAGCCGGGAGAGCAGTACTTC. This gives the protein CASSSGQGKPGEQYF.

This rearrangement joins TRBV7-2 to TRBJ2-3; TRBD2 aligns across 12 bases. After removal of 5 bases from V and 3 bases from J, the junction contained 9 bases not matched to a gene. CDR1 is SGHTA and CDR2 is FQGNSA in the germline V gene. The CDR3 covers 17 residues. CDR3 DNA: TGTGCCAGCAGCACCCACCTAGCGGGGGGGCTAACAGATACGCAGTATTTT. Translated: CASSTHLAGGLTDTQYF. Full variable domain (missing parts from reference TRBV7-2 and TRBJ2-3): GAGVSQSPSNKVTEKGKDVELRCDPISGHTALYWYRQSLGQGLEFLIYFQGNSAPDKSGLPSDRFSAERTGGSVSTLTIQRTQQEDSAVYLCASSTHLAGGLTDTQYFGPGTRLTVL.

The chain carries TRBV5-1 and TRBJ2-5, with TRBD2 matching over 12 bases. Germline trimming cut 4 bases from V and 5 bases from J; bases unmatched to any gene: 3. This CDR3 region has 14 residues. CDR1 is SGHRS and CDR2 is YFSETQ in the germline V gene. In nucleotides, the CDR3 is TGCGCCAGCAGCGAACTAGCGGGGGGTGAGACCCAGTACTTC. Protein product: CASSELAGGETQYF.

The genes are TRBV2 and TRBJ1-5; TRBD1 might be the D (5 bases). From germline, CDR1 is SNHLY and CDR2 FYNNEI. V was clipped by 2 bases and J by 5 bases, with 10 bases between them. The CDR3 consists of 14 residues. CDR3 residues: CASSEIDSYQPQHF. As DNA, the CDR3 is TGTGCCAGCAGTGAAATCGACAGCTATCAGCCCCAGCATTTT.

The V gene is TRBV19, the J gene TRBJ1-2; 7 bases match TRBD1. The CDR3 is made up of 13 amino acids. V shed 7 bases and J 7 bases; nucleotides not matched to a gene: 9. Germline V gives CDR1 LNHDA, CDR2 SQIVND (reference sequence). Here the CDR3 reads CASTLTGYIGYTF. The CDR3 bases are TGTGCCAGTACCCTGACAGGGTACATTGGCTACACCTTC.

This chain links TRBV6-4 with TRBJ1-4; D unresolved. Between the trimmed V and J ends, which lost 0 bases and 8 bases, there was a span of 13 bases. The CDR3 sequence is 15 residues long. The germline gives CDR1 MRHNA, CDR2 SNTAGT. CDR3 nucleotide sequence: TGTGCCAGCAGTGACTCAGGGAGCGTGGGCGAAAAACTGTTTTTT. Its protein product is CASSDSGSVGEKLFF.

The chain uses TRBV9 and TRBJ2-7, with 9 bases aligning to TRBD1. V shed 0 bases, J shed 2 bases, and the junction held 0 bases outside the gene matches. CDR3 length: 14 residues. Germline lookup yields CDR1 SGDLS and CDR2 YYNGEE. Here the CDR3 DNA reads TGTGCCAGCAGCGTAGGACAGGGGGCCTACGAGCAGTACTTC. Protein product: CASSVGQGAYEQYF.

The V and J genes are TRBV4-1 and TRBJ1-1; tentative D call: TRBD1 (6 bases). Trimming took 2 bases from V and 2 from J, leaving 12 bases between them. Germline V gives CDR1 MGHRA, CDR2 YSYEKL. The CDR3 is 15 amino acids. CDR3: CASSQLRTVNTEAFF. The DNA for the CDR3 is TGCGCCAGCAGCCAACTCAGGACAGTCAACACTGAAGCTTTCTTT.

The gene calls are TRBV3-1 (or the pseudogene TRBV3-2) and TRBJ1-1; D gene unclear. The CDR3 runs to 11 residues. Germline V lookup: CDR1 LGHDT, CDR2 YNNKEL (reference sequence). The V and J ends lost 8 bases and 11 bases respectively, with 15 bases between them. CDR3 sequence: CASGGLREAFF. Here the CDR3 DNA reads TGTGCCAGCGGAGGGCTGAGAGAGGCTTTCTTT.

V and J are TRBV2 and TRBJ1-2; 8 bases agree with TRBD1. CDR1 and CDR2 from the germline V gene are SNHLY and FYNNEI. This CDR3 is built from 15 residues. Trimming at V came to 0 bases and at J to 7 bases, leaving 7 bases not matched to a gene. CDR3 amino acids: CASSEAWTGSTGYTF. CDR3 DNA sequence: TGTGCCAGCAGTGAAGCGTGGACAGGGTCTACTGGCTACACCTTC.

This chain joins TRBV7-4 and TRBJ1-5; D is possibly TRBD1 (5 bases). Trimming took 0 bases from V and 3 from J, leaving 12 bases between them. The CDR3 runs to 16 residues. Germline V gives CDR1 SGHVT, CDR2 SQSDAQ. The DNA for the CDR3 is TGTGCCAGCAGCTTAGCGCAGGGCTTTTACAATCAGCCCCAGCATTTT. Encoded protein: CASSLAQGFYNQPQHF.

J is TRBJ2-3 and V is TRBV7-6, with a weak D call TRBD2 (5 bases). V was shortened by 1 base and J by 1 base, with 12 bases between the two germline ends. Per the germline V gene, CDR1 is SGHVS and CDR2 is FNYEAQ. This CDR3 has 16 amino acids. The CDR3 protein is CASSLERLGGTDTQYF. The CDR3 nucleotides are TGTGCCAGCAGCTTAGAGCGGCTTGGAGGCACAGATACGCAGTATTTT. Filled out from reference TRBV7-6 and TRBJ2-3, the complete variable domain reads GAGVSQSPRYKVTKRGQDVALRCDPISGHVSLYWYRQALGQGPEFLTYFNYEAQQDKSGLPNDRFSAERPEGSISTLTIQRTEQRDSAMYRCASSLERLGGTDTQYFGPGTRLTVL.